This TCR beta chain was captured in a study of T cell responses to AZD1222 COVID-19 vaccine. Looking at the study overall: Pooling was applied to second doses at about 4 or about 12 weeks.

Study conclusions and caveats: Reportedly, nearly half of unique spike TCRs recognized epitopes outside B.1.351/B.1.1.7 mutations. Sampled repertoires all dated from after the peak T cell response.

The V gene lost 5 bases and the J gene lost 6 bases, with 13 bases spanning the gap. Germline V gene data show CDR1 as SGHTA and CDR2 as FQGNSA. The CDR3 covers 13 residues. Assay used: immunoSEQ multiplex PCR; TCRdb lists only in-frame clones, some missing. The table records over 130,000 clones, approximately 90% of them present only once. As concerns this clone: Its antigen is not known.

This material consisted of peripheral blood, taken on day 0 of AZD1222 vaccination. The chain carries TRBV7-2 and TRBJ1-1; D is unresolved. The receptor was isolated from an adult in good health. The CDR3 loop reads CASSTRPGAEAFF. The CDR3 nucleotides read TGTGCCAGCAGCACCCGACCCGGAGCTGAAGCTTTCTTT.